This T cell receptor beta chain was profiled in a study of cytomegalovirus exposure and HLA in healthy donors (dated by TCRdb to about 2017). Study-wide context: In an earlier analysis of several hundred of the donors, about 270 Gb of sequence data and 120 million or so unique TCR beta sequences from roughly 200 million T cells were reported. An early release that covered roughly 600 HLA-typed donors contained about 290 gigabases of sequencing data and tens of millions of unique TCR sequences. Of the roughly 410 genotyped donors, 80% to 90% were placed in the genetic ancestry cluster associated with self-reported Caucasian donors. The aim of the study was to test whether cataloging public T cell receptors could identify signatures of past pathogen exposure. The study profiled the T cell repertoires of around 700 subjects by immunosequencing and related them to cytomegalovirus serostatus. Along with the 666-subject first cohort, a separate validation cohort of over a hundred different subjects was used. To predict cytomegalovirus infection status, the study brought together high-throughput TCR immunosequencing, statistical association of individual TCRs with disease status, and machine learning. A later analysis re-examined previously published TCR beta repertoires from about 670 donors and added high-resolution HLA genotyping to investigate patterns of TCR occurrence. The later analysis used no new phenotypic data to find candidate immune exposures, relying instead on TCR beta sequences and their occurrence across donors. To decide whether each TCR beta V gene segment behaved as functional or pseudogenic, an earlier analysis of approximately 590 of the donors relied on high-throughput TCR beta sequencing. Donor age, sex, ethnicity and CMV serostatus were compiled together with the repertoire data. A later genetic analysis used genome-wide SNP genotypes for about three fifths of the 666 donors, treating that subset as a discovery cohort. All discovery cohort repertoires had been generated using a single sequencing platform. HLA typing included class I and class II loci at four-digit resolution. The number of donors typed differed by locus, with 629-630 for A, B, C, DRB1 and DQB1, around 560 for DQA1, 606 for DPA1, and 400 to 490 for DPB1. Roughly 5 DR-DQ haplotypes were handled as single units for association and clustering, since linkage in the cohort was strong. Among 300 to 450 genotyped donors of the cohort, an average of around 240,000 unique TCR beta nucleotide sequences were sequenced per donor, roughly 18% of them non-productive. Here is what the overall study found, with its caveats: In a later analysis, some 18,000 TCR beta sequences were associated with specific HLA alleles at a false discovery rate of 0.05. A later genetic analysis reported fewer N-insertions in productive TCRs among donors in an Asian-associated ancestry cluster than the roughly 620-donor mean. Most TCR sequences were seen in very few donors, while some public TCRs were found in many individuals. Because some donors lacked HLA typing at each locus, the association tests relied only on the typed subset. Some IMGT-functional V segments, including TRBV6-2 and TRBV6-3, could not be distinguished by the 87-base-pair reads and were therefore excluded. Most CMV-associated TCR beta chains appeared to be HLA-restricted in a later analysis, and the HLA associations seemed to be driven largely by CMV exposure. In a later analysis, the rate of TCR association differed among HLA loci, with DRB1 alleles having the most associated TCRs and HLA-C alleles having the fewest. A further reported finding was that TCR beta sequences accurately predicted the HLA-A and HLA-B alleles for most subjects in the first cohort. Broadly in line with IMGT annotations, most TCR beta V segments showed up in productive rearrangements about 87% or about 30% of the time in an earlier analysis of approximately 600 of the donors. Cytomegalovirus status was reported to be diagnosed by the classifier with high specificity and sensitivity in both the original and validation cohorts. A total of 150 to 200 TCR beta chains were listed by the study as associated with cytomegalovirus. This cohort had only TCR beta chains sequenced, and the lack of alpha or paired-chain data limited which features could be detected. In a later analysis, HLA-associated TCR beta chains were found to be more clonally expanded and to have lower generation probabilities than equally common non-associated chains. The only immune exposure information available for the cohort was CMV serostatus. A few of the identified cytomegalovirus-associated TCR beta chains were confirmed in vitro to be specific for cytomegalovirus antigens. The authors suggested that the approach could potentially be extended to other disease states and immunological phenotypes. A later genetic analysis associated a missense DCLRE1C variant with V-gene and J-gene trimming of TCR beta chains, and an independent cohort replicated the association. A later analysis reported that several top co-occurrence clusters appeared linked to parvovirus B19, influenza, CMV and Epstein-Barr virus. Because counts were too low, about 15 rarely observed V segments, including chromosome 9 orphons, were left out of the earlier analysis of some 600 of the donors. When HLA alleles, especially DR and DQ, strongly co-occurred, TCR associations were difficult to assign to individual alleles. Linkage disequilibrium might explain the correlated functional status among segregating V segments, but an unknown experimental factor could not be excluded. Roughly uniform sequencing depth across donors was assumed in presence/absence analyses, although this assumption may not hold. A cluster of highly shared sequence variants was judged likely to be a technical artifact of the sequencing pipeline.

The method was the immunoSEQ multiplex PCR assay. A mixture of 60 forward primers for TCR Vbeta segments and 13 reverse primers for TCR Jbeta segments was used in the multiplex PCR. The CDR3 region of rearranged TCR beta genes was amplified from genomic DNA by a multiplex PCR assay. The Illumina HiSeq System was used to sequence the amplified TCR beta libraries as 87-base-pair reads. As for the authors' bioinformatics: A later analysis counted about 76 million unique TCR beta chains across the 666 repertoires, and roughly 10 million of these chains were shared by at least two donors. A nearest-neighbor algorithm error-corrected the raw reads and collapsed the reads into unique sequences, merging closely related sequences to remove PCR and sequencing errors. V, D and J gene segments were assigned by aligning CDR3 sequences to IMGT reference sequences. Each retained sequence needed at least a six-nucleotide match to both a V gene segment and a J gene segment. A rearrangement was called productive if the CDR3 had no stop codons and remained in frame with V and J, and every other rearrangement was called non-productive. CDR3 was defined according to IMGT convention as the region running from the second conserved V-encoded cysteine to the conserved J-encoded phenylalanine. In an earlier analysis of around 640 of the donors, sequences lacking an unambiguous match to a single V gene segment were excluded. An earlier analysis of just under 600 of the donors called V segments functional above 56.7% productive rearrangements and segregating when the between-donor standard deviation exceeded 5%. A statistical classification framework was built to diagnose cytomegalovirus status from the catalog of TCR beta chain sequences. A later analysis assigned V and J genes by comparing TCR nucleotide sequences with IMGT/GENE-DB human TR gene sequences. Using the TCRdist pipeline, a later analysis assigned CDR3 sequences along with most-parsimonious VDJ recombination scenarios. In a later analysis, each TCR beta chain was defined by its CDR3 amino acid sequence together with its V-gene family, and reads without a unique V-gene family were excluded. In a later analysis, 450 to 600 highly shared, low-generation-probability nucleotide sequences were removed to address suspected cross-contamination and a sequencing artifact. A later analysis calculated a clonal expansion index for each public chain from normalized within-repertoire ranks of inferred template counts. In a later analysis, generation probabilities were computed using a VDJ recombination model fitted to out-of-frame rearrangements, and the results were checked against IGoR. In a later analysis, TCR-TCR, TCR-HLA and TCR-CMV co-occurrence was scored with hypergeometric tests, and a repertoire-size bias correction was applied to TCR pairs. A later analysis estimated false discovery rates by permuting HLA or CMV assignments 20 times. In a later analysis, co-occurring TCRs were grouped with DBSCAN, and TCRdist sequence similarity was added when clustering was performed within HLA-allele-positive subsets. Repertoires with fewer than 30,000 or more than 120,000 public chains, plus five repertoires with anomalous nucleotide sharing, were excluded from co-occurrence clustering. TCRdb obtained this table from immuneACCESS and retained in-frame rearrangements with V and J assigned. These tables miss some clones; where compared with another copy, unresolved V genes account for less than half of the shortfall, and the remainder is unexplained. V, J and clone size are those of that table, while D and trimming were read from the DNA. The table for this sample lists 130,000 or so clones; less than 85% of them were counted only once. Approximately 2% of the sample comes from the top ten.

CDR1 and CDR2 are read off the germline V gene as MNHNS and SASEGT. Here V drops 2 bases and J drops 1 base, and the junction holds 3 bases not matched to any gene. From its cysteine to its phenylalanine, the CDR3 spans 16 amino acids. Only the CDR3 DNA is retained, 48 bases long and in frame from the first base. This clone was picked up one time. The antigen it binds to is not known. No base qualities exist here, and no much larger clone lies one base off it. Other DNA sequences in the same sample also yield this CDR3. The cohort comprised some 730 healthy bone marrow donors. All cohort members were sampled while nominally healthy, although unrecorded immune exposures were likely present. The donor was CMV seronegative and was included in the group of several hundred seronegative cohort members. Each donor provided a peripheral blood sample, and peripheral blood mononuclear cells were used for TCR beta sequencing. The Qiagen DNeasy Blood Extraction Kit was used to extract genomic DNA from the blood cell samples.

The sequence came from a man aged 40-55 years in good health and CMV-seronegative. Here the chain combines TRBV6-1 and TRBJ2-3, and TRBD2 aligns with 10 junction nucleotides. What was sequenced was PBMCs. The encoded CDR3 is CASSESLAGGTDTQYF. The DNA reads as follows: TGTGCCAGCAGTGAAAGTCTAGCGGGGGGCACAGATACGCAGTATTTT.